The 4 T cell receptor beta chains given below trace back to one sample, sequenced in a study of spatial heterogeneity in lung cancer (dated by TCRdb to between 2019 and 2020). Summary of the overall study and its limitations: The tumor nonsynonymous mutation count correlated with the number of expanded alpha and beta TCRs within the tumor.

Sample time point, as interpreted from the label and publication: sample taken at primary tumor resection. Libraries came from 5' RACE. Sequenced on a NextSeq 500. The public reads were run again by TCRdb, first through fastp at Q25 and then through MiXCR, and only productive beta chains were kept. Each CDR3 protein gets just one entry, which takes the most common genes and DNA from the rows behind it. This sample is represented by over a thousand distinct CDR3 sequences; roughly 10% of them were singletons. The ten largest clones capture about 40% of the sample. These receptors have no identified antigens. The sequencing here drew on lung tumor tissue, taken at surgery. The receptors shown here come from a female donor with early-stage non-small cell lung cancer.

This clonotype was picked up many times. The V gene is TRBV5-1, the J gene TRBJ2-5; 7 nucleotides agree with TRBD2. The CDR3 has 14 residues. Per the germline V gene, CDR1 is SGHRS and CDR2 is YFSETQ. J gave up 4 bases and V 0 bases, and 3 bases lay outside the gene matches. The CDR3 region is CASSLGRLAETQYF. CDR3 in DNA: TGCGCCAGCAGCTTGGGGCGACTAGCAGAGACCCAGTACTTC.

This clonotype qualifies as medium-sized. The V gene is TRBV10-3, the J gene TRBJ2-2; 9 bases are shared with TRBD1. Germline CDR1 ENHRY, CDR2 SYGVKD. V lost 10 bases and J lost 10; bases outside the gene matches: 10. The CDR3 length is 13 residues. The CDR3 sequence: CATTTGGLMELFF. The CDR3 DNA reads TGTGCCACCACGACAGGGGGTCTTATGGAGCTGTTTTTT.

By sample share, this clonotype is large (0.1 to 1%). The rearrangement uses TRBV20-1 and TRBJ1-6, with D maybe TRBD1 (5 bases). Germline V gene sequence: CDR1 DFQATT, CDR2 SNEGSKA (reference sequence). The ends were cut back, 6 bases at V and 6 bases at J, with 27 bases in the middle. CDR3 length equals 18 residues. CDR3 coding DNA: TGCAGTGCCGAGCCCCCGGGGCACGGCGCCCTTCTTAATTCACCCCTCCACTTT. Its translation is CSAEPPGHGALLNSPLHF.

This clonotype occurred a few times. The genes are TRBV20-1 and TRBJ2-3; D is unresolved. The V gene lost 4 bases and the J gene lost 6 bases, with 5 bases spanning the gap. The germline V gene encodes CDR1 DFQATT and CDR2 SNEGSKA (reference sequence). CDR3 length: 10 residues. CDR3 in amino acids: CSATWDTQYF. Here the CDR3 DNA reads TGCAGTGCTACCTGGGATACGCAGTATTTT.